This T cell receptor beta chain was observed in a study of T cells after yellow fever vaccination (dated by TCRdb to the late 2010s). Notes on the research overall: Libraries from fractions with low cell numbers were prepared with the SMART-Seq v4 Ultra Low Input RNA kit. Bulk PBMC replicates and cell subsets were isolated from blood drawn at multiple timepoints before and after both primary and secondary immunization. Two healthy male donors made up the cohort, one aged 18 to 29 years and the other aged 30 to 39 years. Bulk TCR alpha and beta repertoires were sequenced longitudinally to track T-cell clones before and after primary and booster YFV17D yellow fever vaccination. Beyond this particular receptor, the publication reports: A small fraction of clonotypes appeared in both the CD4 and CD8 compartments, likely as a result of convergent recombination. Because abundant contaminating clonotypes from the bulk population could be contained in FACS-sorted repertoires, computational filtering was required. Most clones expanded after primary vaccination (almost 97% of CD4 and around 89% of CD8) were re-detected after the booster, suggesting that broad memory maintenance occurred. Compared with the primary T-cell response, the secondary T-cell response was faster but weaker, reaching its peak on day 5 rather than on day 15. Because only a couple of donors were included in the study, the extent to which the findings can be generalized is limited.

TCR cDNA was made using 5'RACE template switching, a step that added a universal primer site and unique molecular identifiers. Priming of cDNA synthesis was performed from both the TCR alpha and TCR beta constant segments. Library amplification used two PCR steps, and the second PCR step added sample barcodes and sequencing adapters. Sequencing of libraries was done on Illumina HiSeq 2500 (2x100 bp) or NovaSeq (2x150 bp). The original methods were these. MIGEC handled demultiplexing of reads and collapsing into UMI consensus sequences, while MiXCR performed V(D)J alignment. Vaccine-responding clonotypes were defined with edgeR using replicate PBMC samples, requiring FDR below 0.01 and a log2 fold change above 5 up to day 15. Each bulk clonotype was labeled CD4 or CD8 based on which sequenced repertoire, CD4 or CD8, contained the clonotype at higher abundance. The raw public data were reprocessed by TCRdb itself: fastp quality trimming at Q25, MiXCR clonotype calling, in-frame beta chains only. Every entry covers one CDR3 protein and lists the most common genes and DNA from its rows. The V and J calls, along with clone size, are taken from TCRdb and not from the paper's own processing. This sample holds tens of thousands of distinct CDR3 sequences; around 7.9% were observed only once. The ten biggest clones cover approximately 29% of the sample.

This clonotype appeared many times. There is no known antigen for this receptor. No qualities accompany the bases; no much larger clone lies one base away. This specimen's treatment or condition label, interpreted: live attenuated yellow fever vaccine strain. PBMCs were isolated from peripheral blood using a standard Ficoll-Paque protocol. Dynabeads CD4 and CD8 positive selection kits were used to isolate CD4 and CD8 T-cell fractions. TriZol was used to extract RNA from bulk PBMCs, CD4 and CD8 fractions, and dextramer-positive and dextramer-negative fractions. Between the V and J ends, shortened by 3 bases and 1 base respectively, the junction contains 12 bases. From cysteine to phenylalanine, the CDR3 is 15 amino acids long. Solely the CDR3 DNA is kept, with 45 bases framed from the first base. Sequences SEHNR (CDR1) and FQNEAQ (CDR2) are obtained from the germline V gene (reference sequence).

Recombination connected TRBV7-9 to TRBJ2-5; no D segment can be confidently identified. Here the sequenced sample was CD8+ T cells sorted from PBMCs, taken 10 to 11 days after the first yellow fever vaccination. The TCR originated in a man between 18 and 29 years old who received the YFV17D yellow fever vaccine. DNA sequence: TGTGCCAGCAGCTTGCAACAGTTCCCCCAAGAGACCCAGTACTTC. Its amino acids are CASSLQQFPQETQYF.